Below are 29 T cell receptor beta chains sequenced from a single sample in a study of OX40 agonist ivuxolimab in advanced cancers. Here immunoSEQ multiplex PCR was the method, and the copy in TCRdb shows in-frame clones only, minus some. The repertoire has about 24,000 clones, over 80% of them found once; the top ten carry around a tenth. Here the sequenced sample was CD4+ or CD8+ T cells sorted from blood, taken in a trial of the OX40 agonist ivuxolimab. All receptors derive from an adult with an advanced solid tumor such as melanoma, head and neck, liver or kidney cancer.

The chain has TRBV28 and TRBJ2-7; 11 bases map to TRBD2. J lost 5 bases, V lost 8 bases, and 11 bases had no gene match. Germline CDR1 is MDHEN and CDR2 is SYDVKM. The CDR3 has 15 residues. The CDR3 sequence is CASGFPLLAGDEQYF. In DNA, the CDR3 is TGTGCCAGCGGATTCCCCCTACTAGCGGGAGACGAGCAGTACTTC.

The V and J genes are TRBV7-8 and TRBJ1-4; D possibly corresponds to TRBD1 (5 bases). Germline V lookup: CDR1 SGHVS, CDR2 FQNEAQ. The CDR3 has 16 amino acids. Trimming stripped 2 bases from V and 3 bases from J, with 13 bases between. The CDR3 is CASSLSRVRANEKLFF. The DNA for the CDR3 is TGTGCCAGCAGCTTAAGCAGGGTTAGGGCTAATGAAAAACTGTTTTTT.

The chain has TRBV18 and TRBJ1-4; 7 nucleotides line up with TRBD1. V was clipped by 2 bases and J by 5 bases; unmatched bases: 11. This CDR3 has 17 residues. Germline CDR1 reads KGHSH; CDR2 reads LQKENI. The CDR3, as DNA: TGTGCCAGCTCACCATTCTCTGACAGGGACTCGAATGAAAAACTGTTTTTT. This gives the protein CASSPFSDRDSNEKLFF.

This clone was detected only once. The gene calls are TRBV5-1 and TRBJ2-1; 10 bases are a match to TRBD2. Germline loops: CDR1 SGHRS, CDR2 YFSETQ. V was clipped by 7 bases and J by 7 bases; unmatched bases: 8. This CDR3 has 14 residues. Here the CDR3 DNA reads TGCGCCAGCCGTTCCAGCGGGAGGGCGAATGAGCAGTTCTTC. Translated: CASRSSGRANEQFF.

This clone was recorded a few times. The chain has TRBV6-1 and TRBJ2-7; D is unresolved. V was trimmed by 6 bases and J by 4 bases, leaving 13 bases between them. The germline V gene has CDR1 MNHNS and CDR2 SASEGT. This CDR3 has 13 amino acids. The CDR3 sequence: CASRQTPFYEQYF. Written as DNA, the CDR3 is TGTGCCAGCAGACAGACACCTTTTTACGAGCAGTACTTC.

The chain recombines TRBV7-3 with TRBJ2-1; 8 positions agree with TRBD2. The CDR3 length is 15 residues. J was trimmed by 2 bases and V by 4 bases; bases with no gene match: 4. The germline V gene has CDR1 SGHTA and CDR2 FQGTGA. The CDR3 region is CASSSQTSAYNEQFF. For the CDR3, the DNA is TGTGCCAGCAGCTCACAGACTAGCGCCTACAATGAGCAGTTCTTC.

CDR3 region: CASSPSRDNRGETQYF. CDR3 in DNA: TGTGCCAGCAGCCCCTCCCGTGACAACAGGGGAGAGACCCAGTACTTC. This chain joins TRBV27 and TRBJ2-5, with 7 bases matching TRBD1. Germline trimming cut 6 bases from V and 4 bases from J; bases unmatched to any gene: 14. CDR3 length: 16 residues. Looked up from germline, CDR1 is MNHEY and CDR2 is SMNVEV (reference sequence).

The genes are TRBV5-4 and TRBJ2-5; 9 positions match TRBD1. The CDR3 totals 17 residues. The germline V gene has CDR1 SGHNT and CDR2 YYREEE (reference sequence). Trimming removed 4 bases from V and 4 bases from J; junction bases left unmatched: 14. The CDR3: CASSPQTRGQGTETQYF. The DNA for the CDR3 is TGTGCCAGCAGCCCCCAAACCCGAGGACAGGGGACAGAGACCCAGTACTTC.

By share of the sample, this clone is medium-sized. The CDR3 loop is CASGLYEQYF. In nucleotides, the CDR3 is TGTGCCAGCGGTCTCTACGAGCAGTACTTC. V and J are TRBV2 and TRBJ2-7; D gene ambiguous. V was cut by 8 bases and J by 3 bases, with 5 bases left in between. The CDR3 has 10 amino acids. Germline CDR1 reads SNHLY; CDR2 reads FYNNEI.

In nucleotides, the CDR3 is TGTGCCAGTAATCGGGTTTGGGACACTGAAGCTTTCTTT. This codes for CASNRVWDTEAFF. The V and J genes are TRBV19 and TRBJ1-1; no clear D. The germline V and J ends were trimmed by 7 bases and 3 bases, with 12 bases remaining between them. This CDR3 has 13 residues. Germline V CDR1 and CDR2: LNHDA, SQIVND (reference sequence). Full variable domain (missing parts from reference TRBV19 and TRBJ1-1): DGGITQSPKYLFRKEGQNVTLSCEQNLNHDAMYWYRQDPGQGLRLIYYSQIVNDFQKGDIAEGYSVSREKKESFPLTVTSAQKNPTAFYLCASNRVWDTEAFFGQGTRLTVV.

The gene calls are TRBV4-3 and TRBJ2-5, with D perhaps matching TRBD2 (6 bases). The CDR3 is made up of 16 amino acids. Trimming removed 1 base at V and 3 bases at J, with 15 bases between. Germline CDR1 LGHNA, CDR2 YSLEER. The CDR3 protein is CASSQGSTGAEETQYF. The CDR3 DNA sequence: TGCGCCAGCAGCCAAGGATCGACGGGAGCAGAAGAGACCCAGTACTTC.

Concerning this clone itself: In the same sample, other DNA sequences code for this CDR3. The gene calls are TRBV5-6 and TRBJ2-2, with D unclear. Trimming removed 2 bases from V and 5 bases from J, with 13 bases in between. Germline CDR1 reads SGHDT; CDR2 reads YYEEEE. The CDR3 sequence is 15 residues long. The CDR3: CASSFGLVNTGELFF. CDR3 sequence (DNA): TGTGCCAGCAGCTTCGGGCTGGTCAATACCGGGGAGCTGTTTTTT.

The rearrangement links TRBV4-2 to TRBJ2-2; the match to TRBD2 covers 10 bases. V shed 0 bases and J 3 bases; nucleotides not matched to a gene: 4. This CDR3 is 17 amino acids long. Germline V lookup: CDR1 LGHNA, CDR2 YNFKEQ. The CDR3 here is CASSQEASGSDTGELFF. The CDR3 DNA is TGTGCCAGCAGCCAAGAGGCTAGCGGGAGCGACACCGGGGAGCTGTTTTTT.

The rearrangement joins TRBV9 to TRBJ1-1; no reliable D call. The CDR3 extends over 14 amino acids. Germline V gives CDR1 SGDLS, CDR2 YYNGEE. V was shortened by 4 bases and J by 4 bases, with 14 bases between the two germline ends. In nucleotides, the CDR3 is TGTGCCAGCAGCTACGAAATTAGGAGCACTGAAGCTTTCTTT. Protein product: CASSYEIRSTEAFF. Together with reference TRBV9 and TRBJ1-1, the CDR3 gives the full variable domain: DSGVTQTPKHLITATGQRVTLRCSPRSGDLSVYWYQQSLDQGLQFLIQYYNGEERAKGNILERFSAQQFPDLHSELNLSSLELGDSALYFCASSYEIRSTEAFFGQGTRLTVV.

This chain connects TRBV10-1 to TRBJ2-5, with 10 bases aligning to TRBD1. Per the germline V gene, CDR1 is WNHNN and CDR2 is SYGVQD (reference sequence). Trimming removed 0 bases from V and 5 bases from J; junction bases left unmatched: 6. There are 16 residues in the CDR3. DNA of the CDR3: TGCGCCAGCAGTGAGTCTAGGACAGGGGGATATGAGACCCAGTACTTC. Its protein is CASSESRTGGYETQYF.

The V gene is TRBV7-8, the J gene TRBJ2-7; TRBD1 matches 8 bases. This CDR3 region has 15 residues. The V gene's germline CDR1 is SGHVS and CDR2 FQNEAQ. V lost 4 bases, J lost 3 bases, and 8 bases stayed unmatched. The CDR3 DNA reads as TGTGCCAGCAGCTCAGGACAGGGAGGATTCTACGAGCAGTACTTC. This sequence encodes CASSSGQGGFYEQYF.

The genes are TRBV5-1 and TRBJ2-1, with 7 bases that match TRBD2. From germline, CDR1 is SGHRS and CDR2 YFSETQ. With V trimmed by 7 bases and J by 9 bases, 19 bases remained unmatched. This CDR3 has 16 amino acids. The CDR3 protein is CASYQRDGLSLGEQFF. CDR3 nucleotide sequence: TGCGCCAGCTATCAGCGGGACGGATTGTCTTTAGGTGAGCAGTTCTTC.

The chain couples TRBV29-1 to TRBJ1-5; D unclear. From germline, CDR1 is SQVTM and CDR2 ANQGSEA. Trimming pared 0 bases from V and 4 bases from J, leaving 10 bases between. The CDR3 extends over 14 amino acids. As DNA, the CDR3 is TGCAGCGTTGAAGACGGTGGGTGGAATCAGCCCCAGCATTTT. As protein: CSVEDGGWNQPQHF.

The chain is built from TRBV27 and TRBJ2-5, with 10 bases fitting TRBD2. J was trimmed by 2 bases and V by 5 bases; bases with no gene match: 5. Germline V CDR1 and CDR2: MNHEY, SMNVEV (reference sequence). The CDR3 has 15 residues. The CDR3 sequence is CASSKSGRGQETQYF. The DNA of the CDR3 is TGTGCCAGCAGTAAAAGCGGGAGGGGGCAAGAGACCCAGTACTTC.

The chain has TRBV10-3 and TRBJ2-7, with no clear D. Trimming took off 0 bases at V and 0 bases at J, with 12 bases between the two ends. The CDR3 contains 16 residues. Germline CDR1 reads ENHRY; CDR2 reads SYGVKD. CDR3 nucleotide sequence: TGTGCCATCAGTGAGTCTCAGACACCGAGCTCCTACGAGCAGTACTTC. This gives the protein CAISESQTPSSYEQYF.

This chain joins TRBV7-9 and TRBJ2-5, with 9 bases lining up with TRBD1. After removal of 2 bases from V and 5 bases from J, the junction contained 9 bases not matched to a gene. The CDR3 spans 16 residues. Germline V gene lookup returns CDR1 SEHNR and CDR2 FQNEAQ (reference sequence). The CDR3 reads CASSLQDRGFLETQYF. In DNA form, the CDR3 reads TGTGCCAGCAGCTTACAGGACAGGGGATTTCTGGAGACCCAGTACTTC.

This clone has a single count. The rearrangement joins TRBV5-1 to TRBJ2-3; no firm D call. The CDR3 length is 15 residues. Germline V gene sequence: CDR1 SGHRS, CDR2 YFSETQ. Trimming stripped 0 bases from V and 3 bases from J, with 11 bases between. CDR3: CASSLESFGTDTQYF. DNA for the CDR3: TGCGCCAGCAGCTTGGAGTCGTTCGGTACAGATACGCAGTATTTT.

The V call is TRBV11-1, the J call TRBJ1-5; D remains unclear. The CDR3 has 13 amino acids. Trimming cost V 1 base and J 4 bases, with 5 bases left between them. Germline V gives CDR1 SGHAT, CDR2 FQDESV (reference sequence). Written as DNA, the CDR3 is TGTGCCAGCAGCTTAGGGCAGAATCAGCCCCAGCATTTT. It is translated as CASSLGQNQPQHF.

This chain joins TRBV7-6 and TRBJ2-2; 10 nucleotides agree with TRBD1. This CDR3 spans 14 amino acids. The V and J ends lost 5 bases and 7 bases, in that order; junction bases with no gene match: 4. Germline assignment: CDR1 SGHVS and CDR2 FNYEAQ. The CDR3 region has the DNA TGTGCCAGCAGCCCTTGGACAGGGGGCGGGGAGCTGTTTTTT. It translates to CASSPWTGGGELFF.

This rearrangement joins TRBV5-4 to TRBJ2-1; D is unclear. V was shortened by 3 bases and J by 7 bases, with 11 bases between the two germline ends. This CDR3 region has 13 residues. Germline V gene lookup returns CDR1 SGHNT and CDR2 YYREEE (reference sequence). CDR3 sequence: CASSSQLVNEQFF. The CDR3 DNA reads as TGTGCCAGCAGCTCCCAACTGGTTAATGAGCAGTTCTTC.

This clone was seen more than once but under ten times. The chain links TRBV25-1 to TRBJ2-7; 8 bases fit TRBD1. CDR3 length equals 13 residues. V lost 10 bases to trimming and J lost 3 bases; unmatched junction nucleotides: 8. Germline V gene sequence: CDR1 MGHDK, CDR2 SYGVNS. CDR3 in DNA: TGTGCCACCAGAGGGACAGGAGTCTACGAGCAGTACTTC. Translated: CATRGTGVYEQYF.

CDR3 in DNA: TGTGCCAGCAGAGAGGGGCTGAACACTGAAGCTTTCTTT. It codes for CASREGLNTEAFF. The genes are TRBV2 and TRBJ1-1; D may be TRBD1 (5 bases). This CDR3 comprises 13 residues. From germline, CDR1 is SNHLY and CDR2 FYNNEI. Trimming removed 6 bases at V and 0 bases at J, with 8 bases between.

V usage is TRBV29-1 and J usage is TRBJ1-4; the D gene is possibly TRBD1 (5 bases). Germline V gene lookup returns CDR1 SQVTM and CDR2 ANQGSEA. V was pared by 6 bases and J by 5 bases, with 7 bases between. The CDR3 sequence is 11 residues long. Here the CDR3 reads CSVGVNEKLFF. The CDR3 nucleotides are TGCAGCGTAGGGGTGAATGAAAAACTGTTTTTT.

In DNA form, the CDR3 reads TGTGCCAGCAGTGATTTACCTAGCTACACAGATACGCAGTATTTT. Translation gives CASSDLPSYTDTQYF. The rearrangement uses TRBV6-1 and TRBJ2-3; perhaps TRBD2 as D (5 bases). Per the germline V gene, CDR1 is MNHNS and CDR2 is SASEGT. Trimming pared 3 bases from V and 2 bases from J, leaving 12 bases between. The CDR3 consists of 15 residues.